The 8 T cell receptor beta chains below were found in one sample sequenced in a study of blood T cell repertoires in COVID-19. Produced via immunoSEQ multiplex PCR; TCRdb's table is partial and in-frame only. The sample records a few hundred thousand clones, roughly 84% being singletons. Sequences were obtained from PBMCs or T cells enriched from blood (not recorded which). All receptors come from a woman between 18 and 30 years old who had been exposed to COVID-19.

The rearrangement joins TRBV10-1 to TRBJ2-1; 8 nucleotides line up with TRBD2. The germline V gene encodes CDR1 WNHNN and CDR2 SYGVQD (reference sequence). V trimming: 4 bases; J trimming: 12 bases; junction bases outside the gene matches: 5. The CDR3 is 12 residues long. The CDR3 region is CASSALAGPQFF. CDR3 sequence (DNA): TGCGCCAGCAGTGCCCTAGCGGGTCCGCAGTTCTTC.

V is TRBV15 and J is TRBJ1-1; a weak D match, TRBD1 (5 bases). This CDR3 spans 17 amino acids. Germline lookup yields CDR1 LNHNV and CDR2 YYDKDF (reference sequence). V was clipped by 2 bases and J by 0 bases, with 16 bases between them. The CDR3 is CATSRPRVFGMNTEAFF. The CDR3 DNA reads TGTGCCACCAGCAGACCCAGGGTGTTTGGGATGAACACTGAAGCTTTCTTT. Full variable domain (remainder filled in from reference TRBV15 and TRBJ1-1): DAMVIQNPRYQVTQFGKPVTLSCSQTLNHNVMYWYQQKSSQAPKLLFHYYDKDFNNEADTPDNFQSRRPNTSFCFLDIRSPGLGDTAMYLCATSRPRVFGMNTEAFFGQGTRLTVV.

This clone appeared a single time. V is TRBV6-5 and J is TRBJ1-5; TRBD1 is a possible D gene (5 bases). Trimming removed 6 bases at V and 6 bases at J, with 9 bases between. The CDR3 sequence is 12 residues long. CDR1 MNHEY and CDR2 SVGAGI come from the germline V gene. CDR3 in DNA: TGTGCCAGCAGGCAGGGAGGTCAGCCCCAGCATTTT. Residues: CASRQGGQPQHF.

The rearrangement links TRBV4-1 to TRBJ2-7, with D maybe TRBD2 (5 bases). The CDR3 has 15 residues. Germline-derived CDR1 and CDR2 are MGHRA and YSYEKL. The ends were cut back, 0 bases at V and 4 bases at J, with 13 bases in the middle. Here the CDR3 DNA reads TGCGCCAGCAGCCAAGAAGATTTTGGACTTTACGAGCAGTACTTC. Translation gives CASSQEDFGLYEQYF.

The V call is TRBV7-9, the J call TRBJ2-7; 12 positions match TRBD2. Per the germline V gene, CDR1 is SEHNR and CDR2 is FQNEAQ (reference sequence). V shed 1 base and J 0 bases; nucleotides not matched to a gene: 1. CDR3 length: 16 residues. This CDR3 is CASSLGLAGVSYEQYF. The DNA for the CDR3 is TGTGCCAGCAGCTTAGGACTAGCGGGGGTCTCCTACGAGCAGTACTTC.

The J gene is TRBJ2-7, the V gene TRBV4-1; D not certain. Germline loops: CDR1 MGHRA, CDR2 YSYEKL. Trimming took 2 bases from V and 5 from J, leaving 13 bases between them. CDR3 size: 14 residues. The DNA of the CDR3 is TGCGCCAGCAGCCAATTAACCGTAGCCGACGAGCAGTACTTC. Its translation: CASSQLTVADEQYF.

The CDR3 DNA reads TGCGCCAGCAGCTTGGCCGGGCAGGGGGGATACAATGAGCAGTTCTTC. Protein sequence: CASSLAGQGGYNEQFF. The chain joins TRBV5-1 to TRBJ2-1; tentative D call: TRBD1 (7 bases). The V and J ends lost 0 bases and 4 bases respectively, with 14 bases between them. CDR1 and CDR2 from the germline V gene are SGHRS and YFSETQ. This CDR3 is 16 amino acids long.

The J gene is TRBJ1-2, the V gene TRBV15; 10 nucleotides agree with TRBD1. The germline gives CDR1 LNHNV, CDR2 YYDKDF (reference sequence). The CDR3 covers 16 residues. V was pared by 1 base and J by 4 bases, with 6 bases of the junction left unmatched. In DNA form, the CDR3 reads TGTGCCACCAGCAGAGTGGGGACAGGGGACCTCTATGGCTACACCTTC. Its translation is CATSRVGTGDLYGYTF.